The rows below give T cell receptor beta chains drawn from one sample of a study of control samples from healthy donors and cancer patients. Clones were sequenced by immunoSEQ multiplex PCR, and TCRdb holds only the in-frame ones, with some missing. The table has about 140,000 clones, roughly 89% seen once. Sequences were obtained from blood. These receptors were taken from a man between 25 and 39 years old in good health. Each CDR3 is given without its conserved first and last residue.

V gene,CDR3 protein
TRBV29-1,SVGLAGHYNEQF
TRBV5-6,ASSPVASSEQY
TRBV19,ASSIEAASSGNTIY
TRBV19,ASHRTVMNTEAF
TRBV6-2/TRBV6-3,ASSYDDWGAF
TRBV12-3/TRBV12-4,ASSLGPPGYT
TRBV7-2,ASSPQSPQGGQGYT
TRBV3-1/TRBV3-2,ASSQGSSGSFEQY
TRBV6-2/TRBV6-3,ASSDRAQPQH
TRBV4-2,ASSARTSGTPGELF
TRBV28,ASSQFAPPYEQY
TRBV19,ASSPRALSTDTQY
TRBV29-1,SVAELPNSPLH
TRBV5-5,ASSPSGGMFDNQPQH
TRBV2,ASGWGKSYEQY
TRBV10-1,ARERGLGCNQPQH
TRBV11-3,ASSSRTTVNEQF
TRBV2,ASSEGAWNYQY
TRBV6-5,ASQNWDKNIQY
TRBV9,ASSVESGGTDTQY
TRBV19,ASRMSGSIGADTQY
TRBV7-2,ASSSRTSGKLRETQY
TRBV6-5,ASTTEAGGRDEQF
TRBV7-9,ASSGRVSEQF